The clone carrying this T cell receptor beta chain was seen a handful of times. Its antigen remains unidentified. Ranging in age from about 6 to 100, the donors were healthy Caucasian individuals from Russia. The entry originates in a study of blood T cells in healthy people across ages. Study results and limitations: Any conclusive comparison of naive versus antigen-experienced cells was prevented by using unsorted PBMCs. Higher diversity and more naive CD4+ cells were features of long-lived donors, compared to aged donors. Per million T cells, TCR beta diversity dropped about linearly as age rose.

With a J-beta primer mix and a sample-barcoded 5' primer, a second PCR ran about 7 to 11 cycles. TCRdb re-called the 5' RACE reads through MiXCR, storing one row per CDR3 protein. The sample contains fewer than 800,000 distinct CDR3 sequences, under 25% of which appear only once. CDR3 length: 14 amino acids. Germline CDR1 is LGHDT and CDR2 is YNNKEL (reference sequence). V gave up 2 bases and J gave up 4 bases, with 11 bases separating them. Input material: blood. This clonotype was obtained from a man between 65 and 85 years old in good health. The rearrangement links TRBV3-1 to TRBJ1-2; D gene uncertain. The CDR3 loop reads CASSQSDGFYGYTF. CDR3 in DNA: TGTGCCAGCAGCCAATCTGACGGGTTCTATGGCTACACCTTC.